This T cell receptor (beta chain) was sequenced in a study of T cells in Graves' hyperthyroidism and ophthalmopathy. Overall study results and limits: Blood also held most thyroid clonotypes expanded beyond 0.001. Classification by a 13 V-J model distinguished ophthalmopathy from stable hyperthyroidism.

Clinical symptoms, serum thyroxine, TRAb, thyroid ultrasound and orbital computed tomography informed diagnoses. The sample holds a few counts of this clonotype. Its specificity is not known. CDR1 is SEHNR and CDR2 is FQNEAQ in the germline V gene (reference sequence). V trimming: 0 bases; J trimming: 2 bases; junction bases outside the gene matches: 10. The CDR3 loop spans 18 amino acids. RNA transcripts provided the source from which TCR beta CDR3 regions were amplified. The TCR CDR3 was amplified in a first-round RT-PCR using the HTBI primer set. TCRdb redid the calling of the multiplex PCR reads with MiXCR, one entry per CDR3 protein. The repertoire consists of under 350,000 distinct CDR3 sequences, with roughly 18% occurring once and the leading ten covering about 53%.

The TCR comes from a woman aged 45 to 65 with Graves' hyperthyroidism. J is TRBJ2-3 and V is TRBV7-9; 8 positions agree with TRBD2. The sequenced sample consisted of blood. The CDR3 nucleotides are TGTGCCAGCAGCTTAGCTCGGGGTAGCGGGGCGTACACAGATACGCAGTATTTT. As protein: CASSLARGSGAYTDTQYF.